This T cell receptor beta chain was retrieved from a study of blood T cell repertoires in COVID-19. Study in general: Samples of COVID-19 (acute and convalescent) were obtained from the United States, Italy and Spain. PBMCs, B-cell-depleted T cells, or T cells provided the cDNA or gDNA that made up the material.

How the authors handled the data: Counts of nucleated cells, estimated from reference gene primer amplification, were obtained. Measured with immunoSEQ multiplex PCR; TCRdb has only the in-frame clones, and not every one. V, J and clone size were drawn from that table, and D and trimming were deduced from the DNA. The sample contains tens of thousands of clones, around 85% of which appear only once. CDR3 size: 16 residues. V lost 0 bases, J lost 2 bases, and 11 bases lay in between. Germline CDR1 is KGHSH and CDR2 is LQKENI. V gene TRBV18 combines with J gene TRBJ1-3; weak D call: TRBD1 (5 bases). This clonotype was sampled from a human donor in a cohort sampled during active COVID-19. The sequenced material came from peripheral blood. CDR3 sequence: CASSPPEGRAGNTIYF. CDR3 sequence (DNA): TGTGCCAGCTCACCACCCGAGGGGAGGGCTGGAAACACCATATATTTT.